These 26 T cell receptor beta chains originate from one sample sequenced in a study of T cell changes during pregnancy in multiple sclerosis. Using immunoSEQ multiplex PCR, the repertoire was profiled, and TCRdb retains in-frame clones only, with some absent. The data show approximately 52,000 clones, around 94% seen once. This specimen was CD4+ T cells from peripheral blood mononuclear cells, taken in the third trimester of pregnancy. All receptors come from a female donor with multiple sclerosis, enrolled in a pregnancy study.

As DNA, the CDR3 is TGTGCCAGCAGCTACCGAGGGACTAGCGGGGGAGTTCTAACCGGGGAGCTGTTTTTT. It translates to CASSYRGTSGGVLTGELFF. V and J are TRBV11-2 and TRBJ2-2; TRBD2 matches 14 bases. Germline trimming cut 4 bases from V and 5 bases from J; bases unmatched to any gene: 12. The CDR3 has 19 residues. Germline V lookup: CDR1 SGHAT, CDR2 FQNNGV.

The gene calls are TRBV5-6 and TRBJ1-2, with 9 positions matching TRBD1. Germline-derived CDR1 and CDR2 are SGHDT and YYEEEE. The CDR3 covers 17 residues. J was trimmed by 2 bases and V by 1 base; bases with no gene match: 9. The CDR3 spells CASSLSWGTGRNYGYTF. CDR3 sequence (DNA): TGTGCCAGCAGCTTGTCGTGGGGGACAGGGAGGAACTATGGCTACACCTTC. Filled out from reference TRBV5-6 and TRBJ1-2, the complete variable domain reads DAGVTQSPTHLIKTRGQQVTLRCSPKSGHDTVSWYQQALGQGPQFIFQYYEEEERQRGNFPDRFSGHQFPNYSSELNVNALLLGDSALYLCASSLSWGTGRNYGYTFGSGTRLTVV.

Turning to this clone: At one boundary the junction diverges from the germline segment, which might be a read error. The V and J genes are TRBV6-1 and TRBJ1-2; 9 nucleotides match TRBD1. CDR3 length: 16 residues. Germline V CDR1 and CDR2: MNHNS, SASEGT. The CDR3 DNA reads TGTGCCAGCAGTGACCCCACCGGGACAGGGAACTATGGCTACGCCTTC. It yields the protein CASSDPTGTGNYGYAF.

The CDR3 region has the DNA TGTGCCATCAGTGAGGGGGTAGCGGGGGGCCTCTCGGGGGAGCAGTACTTC. This gives the protein CAISEGVAGGLSGEQYF. This chain uses TRBV10-3 with TRBJ2-7, with 10 bases lining up with TRBD2. The length of the CDR3 is 17 residues. V shed 2 bases and J 7 bases; nucleotides not matched to a gene: 14. The germline gives CDR1 ENHRY, CDR2 SYGVKD.

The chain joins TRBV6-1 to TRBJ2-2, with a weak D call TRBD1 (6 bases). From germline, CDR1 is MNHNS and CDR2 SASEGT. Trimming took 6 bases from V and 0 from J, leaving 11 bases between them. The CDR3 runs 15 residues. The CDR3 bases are TGTGCCAGCAGGGCAGGGGCCTCGAACACCGGGGAGCTGTTTTTT. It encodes CASRAGASNTGELFF.

CDR3 residues: CASERGGEETQYF. The DNA of the CDR3 is TGTGCCAGCGAGAGAGGGGGGGAAGAGACCCAGTACTTC. The rearrangement uses TRBV7-9 and TRBJ2-5; D perhaps matches TRBD2 (7 bases). Germline V gene data show CDR1 as SEHNR and CDR2 as FQNEAQ (reference sequence). The CDR3 extends over 13 amino acids. Trimming cost V 8 bases and J 3 bases, with 13 bases left between them. The full variable domain, with the rest looked up from reference TRBV7-9 and TRBJ2-5, is DTGVSQNPRHKITKRGQNVTFRCDPISEHNRLYWYRQTLGQGPEFLTYFQNEAQLEKSRLLSDRFSAERPKGSFSTLEIQRTEQGDSAMYLCASERGGEETQYFGPGTRLLVL.

CDR3 DNA sequence: TGCGCCAGCAGCTTGGCCGGGAGGGGTTCTGGAAACACCATATATTTT. This codes for CASSLAGRGSGNTIYF. The chain has TRBV5-1 and TRBJ1-3; D might be TRBD1 (5 bases). The germline V gene has CDR1 SGHRS and CDR2 YFSETQ. V lost 0 bases and J lost 1, with 11 bases in between. The CDR3 consists of 16 residues. The full variable domain, completed using reference TRBV5-1 and TRBJ1-3, is KAGVTQTPRYLIKTRGQQVTLSCSPISGHRSVSWYQQTPGQGLQFLFEYFSETQRNKGNFPGRFSGRQFSNSRSEMNVSTLELGDSALYLCASSLAGRGSGNTIYFGEGSWLTVV.

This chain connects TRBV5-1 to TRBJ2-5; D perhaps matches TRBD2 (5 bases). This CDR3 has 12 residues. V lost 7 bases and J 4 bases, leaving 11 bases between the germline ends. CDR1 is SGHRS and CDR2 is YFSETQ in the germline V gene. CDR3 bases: TGCGCCAGCCGTGAAGAGGGAGAGACCCAGTACTTC. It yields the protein CASREEGETQYF.

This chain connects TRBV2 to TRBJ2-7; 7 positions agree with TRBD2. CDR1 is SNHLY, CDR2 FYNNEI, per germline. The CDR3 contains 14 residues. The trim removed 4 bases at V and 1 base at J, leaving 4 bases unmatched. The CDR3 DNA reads TGTGCCAGCAGTGGTCTAGCGGTTTCCTACGAGCAGTACTTC. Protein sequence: CASSGLAVSYEQYF.

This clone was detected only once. DNA of the CDR3: TGCGCCAGCAGCTTGGCCTCTAGGGGGACAGGGAGACACGAGCAGTACTTC. Its translation: CASSLASRGTGRHEQYF. V gene TRBV5-1 combines with J gene TRBJ2-7, with 9 bases matching TRBD1. Germline V gene data show CDR1 as SGHRS and CDR2 as YFSETQ. This CDR3 contains 17 residues. The J segment lost 5 bases and the V segment lost 0 bases, leaving 12 bases of the junction unmatched.

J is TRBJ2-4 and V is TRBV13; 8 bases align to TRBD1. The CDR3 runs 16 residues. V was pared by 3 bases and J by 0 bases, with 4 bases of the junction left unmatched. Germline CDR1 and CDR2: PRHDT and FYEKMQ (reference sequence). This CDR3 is CASSLTGALAKNIQYF. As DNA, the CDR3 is TGTGCCAGCAGCTTGACAGGGGCGCTAGCCAAAAACATTCAGTACTTC.

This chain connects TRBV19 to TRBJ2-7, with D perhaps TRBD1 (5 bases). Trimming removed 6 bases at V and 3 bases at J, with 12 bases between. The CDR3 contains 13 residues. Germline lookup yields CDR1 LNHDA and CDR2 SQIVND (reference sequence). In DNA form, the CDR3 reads TGTGCCAGTAGCCCAGGACACAGCTACGAGCAGTACTTC. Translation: CASSPGHSYEQYF.

The DNA for the CDR3 is TGTGCCAGCAGCTCTAGGGCGGGGGGACCACGGGCATCCGAGCAGTACTTC. It specifies CASSSRAGGPRASEQYF. This rearrangement joins TRBV7-2 to TRBJ2-7; the match to TRBD2 covers 8 bases. The CDR3 consists of 17 residues. The germline CDR1 and CDR2 sequences are SGHTA and FQGNSA. The ends lost 4 bases at V and 6 bases at J; junction bases unmatched: 17.

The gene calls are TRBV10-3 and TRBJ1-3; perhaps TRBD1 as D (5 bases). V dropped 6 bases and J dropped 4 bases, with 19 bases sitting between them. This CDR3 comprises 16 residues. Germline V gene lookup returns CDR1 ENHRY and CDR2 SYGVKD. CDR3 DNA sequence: TGTGCCATCAGACCCGAAAACCAGGGAGGAGGAAACACCATATATTTT. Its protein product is CAIRPENQGGGNTIYF.

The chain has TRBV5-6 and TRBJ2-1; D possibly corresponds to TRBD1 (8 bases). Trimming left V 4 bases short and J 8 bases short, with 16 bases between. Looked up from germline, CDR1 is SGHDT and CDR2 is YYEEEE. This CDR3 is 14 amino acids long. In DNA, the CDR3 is TGTGCCAGCAGCATATGGACAGGGAGGGATGAGCAGTTCTTC. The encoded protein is CASSIWTGRDEQFF.

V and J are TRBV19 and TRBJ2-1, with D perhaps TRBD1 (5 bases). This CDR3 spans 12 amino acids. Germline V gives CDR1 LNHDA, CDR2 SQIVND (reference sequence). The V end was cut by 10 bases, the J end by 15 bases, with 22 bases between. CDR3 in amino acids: CATATRRWGMFF. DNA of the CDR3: TGTGCCACCGCCACTCGGAGATGGGGCATGTTCTTC.

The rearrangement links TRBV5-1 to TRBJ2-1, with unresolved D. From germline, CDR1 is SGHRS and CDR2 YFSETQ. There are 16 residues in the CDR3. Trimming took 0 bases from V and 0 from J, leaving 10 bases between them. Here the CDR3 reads CASSLGSGSSYNEQFF. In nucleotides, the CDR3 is TGCGCCAGCAGCTTGGGGTCTGGTAGCTCCTACAATGAGCAGTTCTTC.

In DNA, the CDR3 is TGTGCCAGCAGTTCAGGGGTCGACTATGGCTACACCTTC. This codes for CASSSGVDYGYTF. The chain joins TRBV6-5 to TRBJ1-2, with D tentatively TRBD1 (6 bases). This CDR3 spans 13 amino acids. Germline V gives CDR1 MNHEY, CDR2 SVGAGI. V shed 4 bases and J shed 3 bases, with 9 bases lying between them.

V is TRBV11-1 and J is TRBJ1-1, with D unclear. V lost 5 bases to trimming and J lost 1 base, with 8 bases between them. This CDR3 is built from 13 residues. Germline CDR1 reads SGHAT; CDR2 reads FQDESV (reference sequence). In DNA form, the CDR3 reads TGTGCCAGCAGCGCATTCAGGAACACTGAAGCTTTCTTT. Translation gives CASSAFRNTEAFF.

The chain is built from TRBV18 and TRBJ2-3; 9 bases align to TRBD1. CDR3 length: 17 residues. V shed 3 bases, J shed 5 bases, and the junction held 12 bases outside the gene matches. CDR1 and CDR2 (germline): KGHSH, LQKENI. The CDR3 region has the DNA TGTGCCAGCTCACCTGTCCCGGGACAGGGAACGAAAGATACGCAGTATTTT. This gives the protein CASSPVPGQGTKDTQYF.

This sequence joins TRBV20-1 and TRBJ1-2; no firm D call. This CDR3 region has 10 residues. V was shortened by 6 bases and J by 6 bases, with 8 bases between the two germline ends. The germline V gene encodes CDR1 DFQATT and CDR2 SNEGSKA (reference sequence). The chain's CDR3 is CSARSDGYTF. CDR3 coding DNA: TGCAGTGCGCGTTCTGATGGCTACACCTTC.

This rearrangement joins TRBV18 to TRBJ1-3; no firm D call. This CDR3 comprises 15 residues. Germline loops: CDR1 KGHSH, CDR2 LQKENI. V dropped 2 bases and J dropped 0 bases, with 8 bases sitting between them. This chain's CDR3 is CASSPSVPSGNTIYF. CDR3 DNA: TGTGCCAGCTCACCATCTGTCCCCTCTGGAAACACCATATATTTT.

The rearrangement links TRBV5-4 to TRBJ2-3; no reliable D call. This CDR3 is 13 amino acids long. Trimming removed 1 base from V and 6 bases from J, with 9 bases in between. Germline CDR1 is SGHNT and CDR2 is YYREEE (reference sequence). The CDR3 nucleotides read TGTGCCAGCAGCTTGTCTACCGCGGATACGCAGTATTTT. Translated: CASSLSTADTQYF.

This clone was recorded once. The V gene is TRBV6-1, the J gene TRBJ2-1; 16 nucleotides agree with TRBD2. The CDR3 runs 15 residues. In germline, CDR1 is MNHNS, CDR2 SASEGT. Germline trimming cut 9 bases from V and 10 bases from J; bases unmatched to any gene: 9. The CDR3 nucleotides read TGTGCCAGTGCGGGACTAGCGGGGGGGGGAGGCGAGCAGTTCTTC. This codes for CASAGLAGGGGEQFF.

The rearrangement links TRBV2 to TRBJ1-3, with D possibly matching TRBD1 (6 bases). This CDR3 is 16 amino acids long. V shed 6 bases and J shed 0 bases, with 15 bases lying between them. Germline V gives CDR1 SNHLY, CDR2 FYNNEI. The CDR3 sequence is CASSPDRFSSGNTIYF. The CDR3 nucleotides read TGTGCCAGCAGCCCGGACAGATTCTCCTCTGGAAACACCATATATTTT.

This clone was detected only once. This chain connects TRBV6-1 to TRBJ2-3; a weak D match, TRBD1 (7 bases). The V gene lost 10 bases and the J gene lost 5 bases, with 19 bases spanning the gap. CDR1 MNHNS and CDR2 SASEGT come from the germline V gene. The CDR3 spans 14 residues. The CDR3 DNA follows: TGTGCCACCACAGAGGCAGGGGGGAGAGATACGCAGTATTTT. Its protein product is CATTEAGGRDTQYF.